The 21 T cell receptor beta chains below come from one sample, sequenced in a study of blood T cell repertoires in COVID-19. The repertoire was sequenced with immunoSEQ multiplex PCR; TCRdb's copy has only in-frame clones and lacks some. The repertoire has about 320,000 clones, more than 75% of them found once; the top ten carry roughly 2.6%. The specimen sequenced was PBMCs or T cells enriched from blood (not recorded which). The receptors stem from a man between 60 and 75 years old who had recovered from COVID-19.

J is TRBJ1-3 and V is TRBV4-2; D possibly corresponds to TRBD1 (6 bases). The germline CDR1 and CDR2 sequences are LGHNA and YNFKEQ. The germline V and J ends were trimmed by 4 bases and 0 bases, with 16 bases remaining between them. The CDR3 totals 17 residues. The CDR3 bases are TGTGCCAGCAGCCCCGCGTACAGGGACAACTCTGGAAACACCATATATTTT. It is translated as CASSPAYRDNSGNTIYF.

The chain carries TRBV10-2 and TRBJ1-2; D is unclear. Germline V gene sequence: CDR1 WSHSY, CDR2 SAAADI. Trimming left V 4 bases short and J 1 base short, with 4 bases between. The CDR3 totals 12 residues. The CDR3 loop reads CASSGGNYGYTF. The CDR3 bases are TGCGCCAGCAGTGGAGGTAACTATGGCTACACCTTC.

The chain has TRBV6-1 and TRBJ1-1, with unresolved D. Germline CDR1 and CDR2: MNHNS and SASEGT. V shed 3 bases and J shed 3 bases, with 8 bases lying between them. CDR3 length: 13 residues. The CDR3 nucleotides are TGTGCCAGCAGTGAGAGGGCAGACACTGAAGCTTTCTTT. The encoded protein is CASSERADTEAFF.

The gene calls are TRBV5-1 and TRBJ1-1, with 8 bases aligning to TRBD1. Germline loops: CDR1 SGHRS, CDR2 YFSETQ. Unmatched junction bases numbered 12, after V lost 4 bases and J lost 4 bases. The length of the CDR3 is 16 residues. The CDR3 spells CASSMTGVRIGTEAFF. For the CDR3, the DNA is TGCGCCAGCAGCATGACAGGGGTCAGAATTGGCACTGAAGCTTTCTTT.

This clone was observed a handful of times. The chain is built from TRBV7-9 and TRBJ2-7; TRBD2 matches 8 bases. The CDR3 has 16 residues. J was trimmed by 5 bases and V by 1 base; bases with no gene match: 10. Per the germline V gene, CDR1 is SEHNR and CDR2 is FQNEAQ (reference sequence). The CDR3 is CASSLVAGGARDEQYF. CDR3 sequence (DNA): TGTGCCAGCAGCTTAGTGGCGGGGGGCGCGCGGGACGAGCAGTACTTC.

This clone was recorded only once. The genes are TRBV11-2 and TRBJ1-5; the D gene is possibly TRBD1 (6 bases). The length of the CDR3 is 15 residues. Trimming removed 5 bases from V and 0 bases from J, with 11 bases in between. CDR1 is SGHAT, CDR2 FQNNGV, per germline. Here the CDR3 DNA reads TGTGCCAGCAGCGCAATACAGGGTAGCAATCAGCCCCAGCATTTT. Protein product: CASSAIQGSNQPQHF.

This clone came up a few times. CDR3 nucleotides: TGTGCCAGCAGCACGGGCAGGGGCGATGGCTACACCTTC. Translation gives CASSTGRGDGYTF. The J gene is TRBJ1-2, the V gene TRBV7-2, with D possibly being TRBD1 (6 bases). CDR1 is SGHTA and CDR2 is FQGNSA in the germline V gene. CDR3 length equals 13 residues. Trimming shortened V by 5 bases and J by 6 bases, and 13 bases separated the two germline ends.

CDR3 protein: CASSLRTPSTDTQYF. The CDR3, as DNA: TGTGCCAGCTCACTCCGGACTCCCTCCACAGATACGCAGTATTTT. The V and J genes are TRBV18 and TRBJ2-3, with D perhaps matching TRBD2 (5 bases). V was shortened by 4 bases and J by 2 bases, with 13 bases between the two germline ends. The CDR3 contains 15 residues. CDR1 KGHSH and CDR2 LQKENI come from the germline V gene.

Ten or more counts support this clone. CDR3 DNA sequence: TGTGCCAGTAGTGTGGCCGGGACAGGGGGCTATGGCTACACCTTC. This sequence encodes CASSVAGTGGYGYTF. The rearrangement uses TRBV19 and TRBJ1-2; 11 bases are a match to TRBD1. V shed 5 bases, J shed 4 bases, and the junction held 6 bases outside the gene matches. The germline CDR1 and CDR2 sequences are LNHDA and SQIVND (reference sequence). The CDR3 sequence is 15 residues long.

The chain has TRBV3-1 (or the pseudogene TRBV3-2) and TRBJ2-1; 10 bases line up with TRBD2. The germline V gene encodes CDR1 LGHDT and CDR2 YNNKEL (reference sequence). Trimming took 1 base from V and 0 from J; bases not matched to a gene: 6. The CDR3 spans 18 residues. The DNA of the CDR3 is TGTGCCAGCAGCCAAGTAGCGGGGGGCTCTAGCTCCTACAATGAGCAGTTCTTC. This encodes CASSQVAGGSSSYNEQFF.

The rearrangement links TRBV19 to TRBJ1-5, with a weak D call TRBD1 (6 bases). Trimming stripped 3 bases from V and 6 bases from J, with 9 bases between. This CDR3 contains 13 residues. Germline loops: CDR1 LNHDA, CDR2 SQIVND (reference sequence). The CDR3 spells CASSIRGTQPQHF. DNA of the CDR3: TGTGCCAGTAGTATCAGGGGCACTCAGCCCCAGCATTTT. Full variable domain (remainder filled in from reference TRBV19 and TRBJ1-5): DGGITQSPKYLFRKEGQNVTLSCEQNLNHDAMYWYRQDPGQGLRLIYYSQIVNDFQKGDIAEGYSVSREKKESFPLTVTSAQKNPTAFYLCASSIRGTQPQHFGDGTRLSIL.

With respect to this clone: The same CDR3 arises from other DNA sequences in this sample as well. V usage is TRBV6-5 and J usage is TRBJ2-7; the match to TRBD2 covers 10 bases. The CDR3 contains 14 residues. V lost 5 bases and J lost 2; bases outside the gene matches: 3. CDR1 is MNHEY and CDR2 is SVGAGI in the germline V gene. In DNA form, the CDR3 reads TGTGCCAGCAGTCGGACTAGCGGAGCCTACGAGCAGTACTTC. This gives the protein CASSRTSGAYEQYF.

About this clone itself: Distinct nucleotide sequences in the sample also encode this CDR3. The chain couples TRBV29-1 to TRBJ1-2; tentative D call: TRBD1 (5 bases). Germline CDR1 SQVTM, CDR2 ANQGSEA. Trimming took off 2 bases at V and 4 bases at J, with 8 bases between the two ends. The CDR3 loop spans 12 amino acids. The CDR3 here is CSVERGSYGYTF. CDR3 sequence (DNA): TGCAGCGTTGAAAGGGGATCCTATGGCTACACCTTC.

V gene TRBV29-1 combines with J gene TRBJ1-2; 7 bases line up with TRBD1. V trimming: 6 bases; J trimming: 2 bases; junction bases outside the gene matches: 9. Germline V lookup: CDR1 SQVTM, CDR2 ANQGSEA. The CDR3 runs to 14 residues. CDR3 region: CSVATGLENYGYTF. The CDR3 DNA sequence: TGCAGCGTCGCGACAGGGTTGGAGAACTATGGCTACACCTTC.

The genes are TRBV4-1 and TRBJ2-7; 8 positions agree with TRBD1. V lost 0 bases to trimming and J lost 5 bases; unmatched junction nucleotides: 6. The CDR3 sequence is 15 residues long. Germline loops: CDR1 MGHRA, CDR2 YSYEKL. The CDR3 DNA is TGCGCCAGCAGCCAAGACCACAGGGGGGTGCACGAGCAGTACTTC. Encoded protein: CASSQDHRGVHEQYF.

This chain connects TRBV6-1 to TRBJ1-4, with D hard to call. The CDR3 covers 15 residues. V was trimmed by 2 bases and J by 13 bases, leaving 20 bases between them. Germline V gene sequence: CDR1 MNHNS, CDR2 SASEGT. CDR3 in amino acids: CASSEFSAAKSVLFF. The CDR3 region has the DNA TGTGCCAGCAGTGAATTTAGCGCAGCCAAATCTGTACTGTTTTTT.

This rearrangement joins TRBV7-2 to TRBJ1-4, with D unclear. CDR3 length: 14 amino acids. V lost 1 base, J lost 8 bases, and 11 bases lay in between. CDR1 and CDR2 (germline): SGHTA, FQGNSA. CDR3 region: CASSLGVGEEKLFF. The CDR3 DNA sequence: TGTGCCAGCAGCTTAGGGGTGGGAGAAGAAAAACTGTTTTTT.

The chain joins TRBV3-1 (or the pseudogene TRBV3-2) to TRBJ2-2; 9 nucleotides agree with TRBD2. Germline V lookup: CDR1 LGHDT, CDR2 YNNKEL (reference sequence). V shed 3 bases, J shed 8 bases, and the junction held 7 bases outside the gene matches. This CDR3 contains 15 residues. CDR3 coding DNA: TGTGCCAGCAGCCACGCGGGAGGGCCGATTGGGGAGCTGTTTTTT. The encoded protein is CASSHAGGPIGELFF.

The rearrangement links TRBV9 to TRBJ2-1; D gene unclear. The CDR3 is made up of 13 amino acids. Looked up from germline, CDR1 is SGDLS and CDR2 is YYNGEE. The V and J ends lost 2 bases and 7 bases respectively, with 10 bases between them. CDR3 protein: CASSVDGFNEQFF. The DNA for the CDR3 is TGTGCCAGCAGCGTCGACGGGTTTAATGAGCAGTTCTTC. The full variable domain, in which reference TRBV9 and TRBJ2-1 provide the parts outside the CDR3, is DSGVTQTPKHLITATGQRVTLRCSPRSGDLSVYWYQQSLDQGLQFLIQYYNGEERAKGNILERFSAQQFPDLHSELNLSSLELGDSALYFCASSVDGFNEQFFGPGTRLTVL.

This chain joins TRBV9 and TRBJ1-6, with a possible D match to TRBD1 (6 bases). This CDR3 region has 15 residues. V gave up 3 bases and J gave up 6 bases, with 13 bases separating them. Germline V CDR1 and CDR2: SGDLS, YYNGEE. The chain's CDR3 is CASSALGQTNSPLHF. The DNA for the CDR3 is TGTGCCAGCAGCGCTCTCGGACAGACTAATTCACCCCTCCACTTT.

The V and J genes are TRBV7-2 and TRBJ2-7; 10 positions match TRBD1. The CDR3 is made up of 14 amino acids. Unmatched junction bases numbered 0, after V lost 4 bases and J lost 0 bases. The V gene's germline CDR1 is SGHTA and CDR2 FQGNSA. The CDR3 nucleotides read TGTGCCAGCAGCTGGGACAGGGGCTCCTACGAGCAGTACTTC. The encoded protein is CASSWDRGSYEQYF.